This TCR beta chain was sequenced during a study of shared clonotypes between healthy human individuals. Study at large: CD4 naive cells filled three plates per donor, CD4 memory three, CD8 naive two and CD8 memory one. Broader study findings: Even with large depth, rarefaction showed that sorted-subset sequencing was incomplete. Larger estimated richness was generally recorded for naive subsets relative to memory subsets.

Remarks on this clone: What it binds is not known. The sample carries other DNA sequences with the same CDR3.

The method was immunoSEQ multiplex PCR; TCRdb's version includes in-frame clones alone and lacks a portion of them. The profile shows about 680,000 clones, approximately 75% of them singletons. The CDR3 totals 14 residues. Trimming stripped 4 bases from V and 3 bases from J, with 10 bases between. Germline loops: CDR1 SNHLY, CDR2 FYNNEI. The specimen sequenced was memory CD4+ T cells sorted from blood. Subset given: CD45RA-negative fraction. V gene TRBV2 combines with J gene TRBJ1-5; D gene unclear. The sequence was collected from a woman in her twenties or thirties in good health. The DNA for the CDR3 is TGTGCCAGCAGTGTGGAGTCCTCCAATCAGCCCCAGCATTTT. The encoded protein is CASSVESSNQPQHF.